This T cell receptor (beta chain) stems from a study of blood T cell repertoires in COVID-19. Study-wide background: COVID-19 samples from acute and convalescent phases originated in the United States, Italy and Spain.

Using immunoSEQ multiplex PCR, the repertoire was profiled, and TCRdb retains in-frame clones only, with some absent. The table has some 68,000 clones, approximately 87% seen once. Germline lookup yields CDR1 LGHNA and CDR2 YSLEER. Deletions cut 1 base from V and 3 bases from J, with 12 bases between. The CDR3 extends over 16 amino acids. The genes are TRBV4-3 and TRBJ2-2; D is unresolved. The specimen was peripheral blood. The receptor was isolated from a middle-aged man with active COVID-19. The DNA for the CDR3 is TGCGCCAGCAGCCAAGTAGGCCTAGAAGACACCGGGGAGCTGTTTTTT. Its protein is CASSQVGLEDTGELFF.